This TCR beta chain was documented in a study of shared clonotypes between healthy human individuals. This CDR3 has 13 residues. The germline V gene has CDR1 MNHNS and CDR2 SASEGT. What was sequenced on ten immunoSEQ deep assay plates was unsorted PBMC DNA. In the original workflow: Junction-only sequences produced by ImmunoSEQ had no quality scores, so filtering differed. Sequencing used immunoSEQ multiplex PCR; TCRdb keeps in-frame clones, though not all of them. V, J and clone size reflect that table, while D and trimming were determined from the DNA. The repertoire consists of about half a million clones, with approximately 80% occurring once and the leading ten covering about 12%. This clone has just a few counts. A far larger clone is only one base removed, so a read error is likely. The same CDR3 can be traced to other DNA sequences in this sample.

This receptor was taken from a woman aged 40 to 50 in good health. Some clones in this sample may be carry-over from other donors' samples. The rearrangement links TRBV6-1 to TRBJ2-7; no clear D gene. The source material was PBMCs. CDR3 loop: CASSDYSSYEQYF. In nucleotides, the CDR3 is TGTGCCAGCAGTGACTACAGCTCCTACGAGCAGTATTTC.